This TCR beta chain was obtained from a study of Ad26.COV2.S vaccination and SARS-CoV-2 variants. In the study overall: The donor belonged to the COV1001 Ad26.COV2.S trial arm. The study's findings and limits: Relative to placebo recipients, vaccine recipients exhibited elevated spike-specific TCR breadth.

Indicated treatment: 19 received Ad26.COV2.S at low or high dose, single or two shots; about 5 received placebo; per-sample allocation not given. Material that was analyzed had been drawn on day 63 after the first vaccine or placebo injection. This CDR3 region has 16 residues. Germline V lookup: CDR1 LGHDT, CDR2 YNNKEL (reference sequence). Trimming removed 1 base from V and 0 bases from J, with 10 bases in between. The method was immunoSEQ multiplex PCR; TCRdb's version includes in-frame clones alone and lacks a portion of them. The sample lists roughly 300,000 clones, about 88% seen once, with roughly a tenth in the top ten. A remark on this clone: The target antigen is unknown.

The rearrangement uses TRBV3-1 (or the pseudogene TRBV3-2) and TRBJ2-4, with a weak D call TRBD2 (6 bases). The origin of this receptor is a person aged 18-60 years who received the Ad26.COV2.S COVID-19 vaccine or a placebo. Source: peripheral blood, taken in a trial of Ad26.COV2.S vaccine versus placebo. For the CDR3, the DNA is TGTGCCAGCAGCCAAGGCGGGGTCTTAGCCAAAAACATTCAGTACTTC. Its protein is CASSQGGVLAKNIQYF.